Listed below are T cell receptor beta chains from one sample, sequenced in a study of a mutant IDH1 vaccine in newly diagnosed glioma. For these TCRs, the target antigens are not known. Clones were read by immunoSEQ multiplex PCR, and TCRdb kept only the in-frame ones, dropping some. The profile shows 30,000 to 40,000 clones, roughly four fifths of them singletons. This sample comprised PBMCs, obtained from a glioma patient whose treatment included an IDH1 peptide vaccine. The receptors here all came from a man aged 50 to 60 with glioma. The CDR3 runs from the conserved cysteine through the conserved F or W. D genes are given only for firm matches. Clone size appears in some rows only: once, few, many, or a class for an expanded clone.

abundance	v_gene	j_gene	d_gene	CDR3aa	CDR3nt
-	TRBV19	TRBJ2-7	-	CASTITWGPYEQYF	TGTGCCAGTACTATCACGTGGGGGCCCTACGAGCAGTACTTC
once	TRBV18	TRBJ1-5	-	CASSPGGYQPQHF	TGTGCCAGCTCCCCTGGGGGTTATCAGCCCCAGCATTTT
-	TRBV5-4	TRBJ1-2	TRBD1	CASTPTRPGQGGGYTF	TGTGCCAGCACCCCTACCCGACCGGGACAGGGGGGTGGCTACACCTTC
-	TRBV7-9	TRBJ2-1	-	CASTPQETGPRNNEQFF	TGTGCCAGCACCCCCCAGGAGACCGGGCCTAGAAACAATGAGCAGTTCTTC
few	TRBV18	TRBJ2-2	-	CASSPSPGARGTGELFF	TGTGCCAGCTCACCCTCACCAGGGGCTCGGGGCACCGGGGAGCTGTTTTTT
-	TRBV5-6	TRBJ2-3	TRBD2	CASNPGGGSHPDTQYF	TGTGCCAGCAACCCCGGGGGGGGCAGCCACCCAGATACGCAGTATTTT
-	TRBV10-3	TRBJ2-2	-	CAISPTGRDTGELFF	TGTGCCATCTCCCCGACGGGGAGAGACACCGGGGAGCTGTTTTTT
-	TRBV2	TRBJ2-3	-	CASEVQGTDTQYF	TGTGCCAGCGAAGTGCAGGGCACAGATACGCAGTATTTT
once	TRBV30	TRBJ1-2	TRBD1	CAFSAGTGTRYGYTF	TGTGCCTTCTCGGCGGGGACAGGAACGAGGTATGGCTACACCTTC
-	TRBV10-3	TRBJ1-1	-	CAIREGGTEAFF	TGTGCCATCAGGGAGGGAGGCACTGAAGCTTTCTTT
-	TRBV5-1	TRBJ2-5	-	CASSLGITGGPRGTQYF	TGCGCCAGCAGCTTGGGGATCACTGGCGGCCCCCGGGGGACCCAGTACTTC
-	TRBV30	TRBJ2-7	-	CAWSPERSEQYF	TGTGCCTGGAGCCCGGAACGCTCCGAGCAGTACTTC
medium-sized	TRBV6-4	TRBJ2-3	TRBD1	CASSGTGDTDTQYF	TGTGCCAGCAGTGGGACAGGGGACACAGATACGCAGTATTTT
-	TRBV2	TRBJ2-1	-	CASSDVNEQFF	TGTGCCAGCAGTGACGTAAATGAGCAGTTCTTC
-	TRBV30	TRBJ2-1	-	CAWSVLLAADEQFF	TGTGCCTGGAGTGTACTCCTAGCTGCAGATGAGCAGTTCTTC
-	TRBV19	TRBJ2-3	TRBD1	CASSIAGQRQGRTDTQYF	TGTGCCAGTAGTATAGCCGGACAGCGACAGGGGCGCACAGATACGCAGTATTTT
-	TRBV19	TRBJ2-1	TRBD2	CASSRLAGGSEQFF	TGTGCCAGTAGTCGTCTAGCGGGTGGAAGTGAGCAGTTCTTC
-	TRBV7-8	TRBJ2-5	TRBD1	CASSSWDRQETQYF	TGTGCCAGCAGCTCATGGGACAGGCAAGAGACCCAGTACTTC
-	TRBV30	TRBJ2-3	TRBD2	CAWTLGGTDTQYF	TGTGCCTGGACTTTGGGAGGGACAGATACGCAGTATTTT
-	TRBV27	TRBJ2-7	TRBD2	CASSLTAGWKQYF	TGTGCCAGCAGTTTAACAGCGGGATGGAAGCAGTACTTC